The 23 T cell receptor beta chains below come from one sample, sequenced in a study of blood T cell repertoires in COVID-19. Sequencing was performed with immunoSEQ multiplex PCR; in TCRdb, only in-frame clones are kept and a portion is missing. The table lists over 150,000 clones, roughly 81% of them singletons. The sequencing input was peripheral blood. The source of these receptors is an elderly woman with COVID-19, enrolled during active disease.

The DNA of the CDR3 is TGTGCCAGCAGCGTATGGGACACCGAGCACACTGGCTACACCTTC. Protein: CASSVWDTEHTGYTF. The J gene is TRBJ1-2, the V gene TRBV7-9; D is perhaps TRBD1 (6 bases). With 5 bases removed from V and 7 bases from J, the gap between germline ends came to 20 bases. Germline V gene sequence: CDR1 SEHNR, CDR2 FQNEAQ (reference sequence). This CDR3 contains 15 residues.

V usage is TRBV2 and J usage is TRBJ2-5; TRBD1 might be the D (5 bases). The V gene's germline CDR1 is SNHLY and CDR2 FYNNEI. CDR3 length equals 13 residues. The V gene lost 4 bases and the J gene lost 5 bases, with 11 bases spanning the gap. Written as DNA, the CDR3 is TGTGCCAGCAGTGGGGTGGGGCGGGAGACCCAGTACTTC. Translation: CASSGVGRETQYF.

The chain recombines TRBV7-2 with TRBJ2-1, with 10 bases matching TRBD1. The V gene's germline CDR1 is SGHTA and CDR2 FQGNSA. The CDR3 has 16 residues. J lost 2 bases, V lost 0 bases, and 1 base had no gene match. The DNA for the CDR3 is TGTGCCAGCAGCTTAGCGGGGACAGGGGCCTACAATGAGCAGTTCTTC. The encoded protein is CASSLAGTGAYNEQFF. Complete variable domain (other parts from reference TRBV7-2 and TRBJ2-1): GAGVSQSPSNKVTEKGKDVELRCDPISGHTALYWYRQSLGQGLEFLIYFQGNSAPDKSGLPSDRFSAERTGGSVSTLTIQRTQQEDSAVYLCASSLAGTGAYNEQFFGPGTRLTVL.

The V gene is TRBV27, the J gene TRBJ2-3; 10 nucleotides align to TRBD2. V shed 6 bases and J 3 bases; nucleotides not matched to a gene: 9. The CDR3 is 16 residues long. Germline V gene lookup returns CDR1 MNHEY and CDR2 SMNVEV (reference sequence). CDR3 DNA: TGTGCCAGCAGGGCTAGCGGGAGTGAAAGGACAGATACGCAGTATTTT. Protein sequence: CASRASGSERTDTQYF.

V usage is TRBV29-1 and J usage is TRBJ2-1; 7 nucleotides line up with TRBD2. The germline V gene encodes CDR1 SQVTM and CDR2 ANQGSEA. This CDR3 comprises 14 residues. V trimming: 4 bases; J trimming: 4 bases; junction bases outside the gene matches: 7. CDR3 coding DNA: TGCAGCGTTGTATGGCGGGAGATATACAATGAGCAGTTCTTC. Its translation is CSVVWREIYNEQFF.

V is TRBV4-1 and J is TRBJ2-7, with 10 bases lining up with TRBD2. The V segment lost 0 bases and the J segment 5 bases; nucleotides outside the gene matches: 19. The CDR3 is 20 residues long. Germline V gives CDR1 MGHRA, CDR2 YSYEKL. CDR3 loop: CASSQDPRGLLAGGSNEQYF. The CDR3 nucleotides are TGCGCCAGCAGCCAAGATCCCCGCGGGCTTTTAGCGGGAGGATCCAACGAGCAGTACTTC.

V usage is TRBV2 and J usage is TRBJ2-3; D unclear. CDR3 size: 12 residues. Germline-derived CDR1 and CDR2 are SNHLY and FYNNEI. V was clipped by 6 bases and J by 5 bases, with 9 bases between them. DNA for the CDR3: TGTGCCAGCAGCCGCCAGGTAGATACGCAGTATTTT. It codes for CASSRQVDTQYF.

The chain uses TRBV24-1 and TRBJ2-1, with a tentative D call TRBD1 (5 bases). Germline V gives CDR1 KGHDR, CDR2 SFDVKD. This CDR3 has 14 residues. The ends were cut back, 9 bases at V and 5 bases at J, with 16 bases in the middle. In DNA, the CDR3 is TGTGCCACCGGGCGTGACAGAAGTAACAATGAGCAGTTCTTC. It specifies CATGRDRSNNEQFF.

The chain carries TRBV6-5 and TRBJ2-5; possible D gene TRBD1, 5 bases. Trimming took 10 bases from V and 0 from J, leaving 12 bases between them. The CDR3 spans 13 residues. The germline gives CDR1 MNHEY, CDR2 SVGAGI. In DNA, the CDR3 is TGTGCCACAAACTACAGGAACCAAGAGACCCAGTACTTC. Its translation: CATNYRNQETQYF.

The chain couples TRBV13 to TRBJ2-3; D ambiguous. This CDR3 has 12 residues. Germline lookup yields CDR1 PRHDT and CDR2 FYEKMQ (reference sequence). V lost 5 bases to trimming and J lost 3 bases, with 6 bases between them. In nucleotides, the CDR3 is TGTGCCAGCAGCCAGGTGACAGATACGCAGTATTTT. Translating gives CASSQVTDTQYF.

The chain recombines TRBV7-9 with TRBJ2-1, with 9 bases fitting TRBD1. The CDR3 loop spans 16 amino acids. Germline values: CDR1 SEHNR, CDR2 FQNEAQ (reference sequence). With 5 bases clipped from V and 3 bases from J, the junction kept 8 bases outside the gene matches. The CDR3 DNA is TGTGCCAGCAGCCGCGGCCGGGACAGGGACTACAATGAGCAGTTCTTC. Its protein product is CASSRGRDRDYNEQFF.

This chain uses TRBV27 with TRBJ1-3, with D unresolved. Trimming shortened V by 4 bases and J by 4 bases, and 11 bases separated the two germline ends. The CDR3 totals 14 residues. Per germline, CDR1 MNHEY and CDR2 SMNVEV (reference sequence). The CDR3 loop reads CASSYRGPGNTIYF. The CDR3 nucleotides read TGTGCCAGCAGTTACCGAGGGCCAGGAAACACCATATATTTT.

The V and J genes are TRBV28 and TRBJ1-2, with D unresolved. Per germline, CDR1 MDHEN and CDR2 SYDVKM. The CDR3 sequence is 15 residues long. The germline V and J ends were trimmed by 5 bases and 7 bases, with 20 bases remaining between them. This CDR3 reads CASSTYPGILFGYTF. DNA of the CDR3: TGTGCCAGCAGTACATACCCGGGGATACTTTTTGGCTACACCTTC.

CDR3 protein: CASSIPAAGSFGNTIYF. The CDR3 DNA follows: TGTGCCAGTAGTATCCCGGCGGCGGGTTCCTTTGGAAACACCATATATTTT. V is TRBV19 and J is TRBJ1-3; D gene ambiguous. Germline V gives CDR1 LNHDA, CDR2 SQIVND (reference sequence). V was cut by 3 bases and J by 3 bases, with 18 bases left in between. CDR3 length equals 17 residues.

Comments on this clone: At the DNA level, this CDR3 is encoded by other sequences in the same sample as well. The chain carries TRBV18 and TRBJ1-2; D uncertain. The CDR3 sequence is 14 residues long. Germline loops: CDR1 KGHSH, CDR2 LQKENI. V was pared by 6 bases and J by 2 bases, with 13 bases between. As DNA, the CDR3 is TGTGCCAGCTCCCCCTTGGCGGAGAACTATGGCTACACCTTC. Amino acids: CASSPLAENYGYTF.

The V and J genes are TRBV9 and TRBJ2-2; TRBD2 matches at 8 bases. This CDR3 has 16 residues. V dropped 4 bases and J dropped 1; count of bases not matched to a gene: 6. Germline loops: CDR1 SGDLS, CDR2 YYNGEE. CDR3 DNA sequence: TGTGCCAGCAGCCCTTGGAGCGGGGGGAACACCGGGGAGCTGTTTTTT. Translating it yields CASSPWSGGNTGELFF. Variable domain in full (rest from reference TRBV9 and TRBJ2-2): DSGVTQTPKHLITATGQRVTLRCSPRSGDLSVYWYQQSLDQGLQFLIQYYNGEERAKGNILERFSAQQFPDLHSELNLSSLELGDSALYFCASSPWSGGNTGELFFGEGSRLTVL.

The CDR3 DNA is TGTGCCAGCACCCCTTCGGGGTTTCGTGGTCAGCCCCAGCATTTT. Its protein is CASTPSGFRGQPQHF. This chain joins TRBV28 and TRBJ1-5; D is uncertain. CDR3 size: 15 residues. V gave up 7 bases and J gave up 6 bases, with 19 bases separating them. From germline, CDR1 is MDHEN and CDR2 SYDVKM.

The V call is TRBV24-1, the J call TRBJ2-3, with a weak D call TRBD1 (6 bases). Germline V gene lookup returns CDR1 KGHDR and CDR2 SFDVKD. Deletions cut 4 bases from V and 2 bases from J, with 12 bases between. The CDR3 sequence is 15 residues long. The CDR3 DNA reads as TGTGCCACCAGTGAAAGGAGGACAGACACAGATACGCAGTATTTT. It translates to CATSERRTDTDTQYF.

The chain employs TRBV18 and TRBJ1-2; D is uncertain. Per germline, CDR1 KGHSH and CDR2 LQKENI. Between the trimmed V and J ends, which lost 3 bases and 7 bases, there was a span of 15 bases. CDR3 length equals 14 residues. CDR3 in DNA: TGTGCCAGCTCACCTGCCCGGGTGCCTGGTGGCTACACCTTC. Translation: CASSPARVPGGYTF.

V gene TRBV6-5 combines with J gene TRBJ2-5, with 8 bases aligning to TRBD2. Looked up from germline, CDR1 is MNHEY and CDR2 is SVGAGI. Trimming took 6 bases from V and 4 from J; bases not matched to a gene: 10. CDR3 length: 15 amino acids. The CDR3 here is CASSVSGEGPETQYF. The DNA of the CDR3 is TGTGCCAGCAGCGTTAGCGGGGAGGGACCAGAGACCCAGTACTTC.

This clone was picked up a small number of times. The rearrangement joins TRBV5-1 to TRBJ2-1, with TRBD2 matching over 10 bases. V gave up 4 bases and J gave up 3 bases; unmatched junction bases: 4. This CDR3 is 15 amino acids long. Germline loops: CDR1 SGHRS, CDR2 YFSETQ. CDR3 amino acids: CASSPGLANYNEQFF. CDR3 sequence (DNA): TGCGCCAGCAGCCCGGGACTAGCGAACTACAATGAGCAGTTCTTC.

The chain carries TRBV10-3 and TRBJ2-1; the match to TRBD2 covers 7 bases. J lost 10 bases, V lost 7 bases, and 10 bases had no gene match. In germline, CDR1 is ENHRY, CDR2 SYGVKD. This CDR3 region has 13 residues. For the CDR3, the DNA is TGTGCCATCACGGCGGGAGTTCCGGAGGAGCAGTTCTTC. Translated, it gives CAITAGVPEEQFF.

The rearrangement links TRBV7-3 to TRBJ2-2, with 10 bases fitting TRBD2. The CDR3 spans 14 residues. After removal of 3 bases from V and 6 bases from J, the junction contained 1 base not matched to a gene. Germline V CDR1 and CDR2: SGHTA, FQGTGA. CDR3 residues: CASSLLAGAGELFF. The CDR3 DNA reads as TGTGCCAGCAGCTTGCTAGCGGGAGCCGGGGAGCTGTTTTTT.